These 32 T cell receptor beta chains originate from one sample sequenced in a study of beta chain features in type 1 diabetes. Expressed TCRB transcripts were sequenced after all isolated RNA was converted to cDNA. The protocol was immunoSEQ multiplex PCR, while the TCRdb copy is restricted to in-frame clones and leaves out a portion. The sample lists about 320,000 clones; less than 15% were seen once. The sequencing input was central memory CD4+ T cells from blood. Receptors were obtained from a young man in good health.

The V call is TRBV6-5, the J call TRBJ1-2; D is perhaps TRBD1 (5 bases). Germline V lookup: CDR1 MNHEY, CDR2 SVGAGI. The CDR3 is 13 residues long. V was shortened by 6 bases and J by 4 bases, with 12 bases between the two germline ends. The CDR3 here is CASSPGTVYGYTF. The CDR3 coding sequence is TGTGCCAGCAGCCCCGGGACGGTCTATGGCTACACCTTC.

This clone has ten or more counts. This chain joins TRBV23-1 and TRBJ2-6, with 8 bases that match TRBD1. TRBV23-1 is an open reading frame, and its role is uncertain. The CDR3 contains 22 residues. V lost 0 bases and J lost 0; bases outside the gene matches: 16. This chain's CDR3 is CASSQSTVGQVAKSSGANVLTF. Written as DNA, the CDR3 is TGCGCCAGCAGTCAATCGACGGTGGGACAGGTCGCCAAGAGCTCTGGGGCCAACGTCCTGACTTTC.

The J gene is TRBJ2-6, the V gene TRBV2; D call uncertain. CDR1 is SNHLY, CDR2 FYNNEI, per germline. CDR3 size: 14 residues. The V and J ends lost 8 bases and 2 bases respectively, with 10 bases between them. The CDR3 is CASRSGPGANVLTF. The CDR3, as DNA: TGTGCCAGCCGCTCTGGGCCTGGGGCCAACGTCCTGACTTTC.

This clone was detected ten times or more. The CDR3 bases are TGTGCCAGCAGCCGTGGACGGTCCAATTCACCCCTCCACTTT. Protein sequence: CASSRGRSNSPLHF. The J gene is TRBJ1-6, the V gene TRBV7-9; D not resolved. V was pared by 5 bases and J by 7 bases, with 12 bases between. CDR3 length equals 14 residues. Per germline, CDR1 SEHNR and CDR2 FQNEAQ (reference sequence).

This clone showed up many times. The chain joins TRBV2 to TRBJ1-2; D gene unclear. This CDR3 is 14 amino acids long. The germline gives CDR1 SNHLY, CDR2 FYNNEI. V gave up 6 bases and J gave up 1 base, with 12 bases separating them. The CDR3 DNA reads TGTGCCAGCAGGTTGTCTCCTGATAACTATGGCTACACCTTC. Its translation is CASRLSPDNYGYTF.

To note about this clone: This likely stems from a read error, as it lies one base from a far larger clone. V is TRBV29-1 and J is TRBJ2-7, with 7 bases identical to TRBD1. Unmatched junction bases numbered 15, after V lost 6 bases and J lost 4 bases. Germline CDR1 reads SQVTM; CDR2 reads ANQGSEA. The CDR3 length is 15 residues. CDR3 sequence reads: CSVLKLRGRQYEQYV. The DNA for the CDR3 is TGCAGCGTCCTAAAGCTGAGGGGGCGTCAATACGAGCAGTACGTC.

This clone appeared a few times. The chain uses TRBV9 and TRBJ2-3; TRBD2 matches at 8 bases. CDR1 is SGDLS and CDR2 is YYNGEE in the germline V gene. The CDR3 loop spans 16 amino acids. With 3 bases clipped from V and 0 bases from J, the junction kept 6 bases outside the gene matches. For the CDR3, the DNA is TGTGCCAGCAGCGCCCAAGCGGGAGTAAGCACAGATACGCAGTATTTT. This translates into CASSAQAGVSTDTQYF. The entire variable domain, with the rest obtained from reference TRBV9 and TRBJ2-3, is as follows: DSGVTQTPKHLITATGQRVTLRCSPRSGDLSVYWYQQSLDQGLQFLIQYYNGEERAKGNILERFSAQQFPDLHSELNLSSLELGDSALYFCASSAQAGVSTDTQYFGPGTRLTVL.

There are a few counts of this clone. V is TRBV7-2 and J is TRBJ1-5, with D possibly matching TRBD1 (6 bases). Between the trimmed V and J ends, which lost 5 bases and 6 bases, there was a span of 20 bases. This CDR3 is 16 amino acids long. Germline lookup yields CDR1 SGHTA and CDR2 FQGNSA. The CDR3 reads CASSPREGDVPQPQHF. For the CDR3, the DNA is TGTGCCAGCAGCCCCCGGGAGGGGGATGTTCCTCAGCCCCAGCATTTT.

This clone was detected only a few times. The gene calls are TRBV15 and TRBJ2-2; the match to TRBD1 covers 9 bases. The CDR3 contains 13 residues. After removal of 3 bases from V and 8 bases from J, the junction contained 1 base not matched to a gene. The germline CDR1 and CDR2 sequences are LNHNV and YYDKDF (reference sequence). The CDR3, as DNA: TGTGCCACCAGCAGGGACAGGGGTGGGGAGCTGTTTTTT. Its protein product is CATSRDRGGELFF.

This clone occurred many times. The V call is TRBV11-2, the J call TRBJ2-3; no clear D gene. The germline gives CDR1 SGHAT, CDR2 FQNNGV. This CDR3 spans 16 amino acids. V lost 4 bases, J lost 5 bases, and 19 bases lay in between. CDR3 in amino acids: CASSWIPGGYGDTQYF. For the CDR3, the DNA is TGTGCCAGCAGCTGGATCCCGGGTGGTTACGGAGATACGCAGTATTTT. The full variable domain, rest sourced from reference TRBV11-2 and TRBJ2-3, is EAGVAQSPRYKIIEKRQSVAFWCNPISGHATLYWYQQILGQGPKLLIQFQNNGVVDDSQLPKDRFSAERLKGVDSTLKIQPAKLEDSAVYLCASSWIPGGYGDTQYFGPGTRLTVL.

The chain has TRBV10-2 and TRBJ1-3; D gene unclear. This CDR3 has 16 amino acids. V lost 2 bases, J lost 0 bases, and 11 bases lay in between. CDR1 and CDR2 (germline): WSHSY, SAAADI. The CDR3 nucleotides are TGCGCCAGCAGTGAGACGGGTCCGAGCTCTGGAAACACCATATATTTT. Protein product: CASSETGPSSGNTIYF.

The J gene is TRBJ2-3, the V gene TRBV4-1, with D maybe TRBD2 (5 bases). Per germline, CDR1 MGHRA and CDR2 YSYEKL. V lost 0 bases to trimming and J lost 2 bases, with 12 bases between them. This CDR3 has 16 amino acids. The CDR3 nucleotides are TGCGCCAGCAGCCAAGATCGGGGTATAAACACAGATACGCAGTATTTT. Amino acid sequence: CASSQDRGINTDTQYF.

This sequence joins TRBV2 and TRBJ2-7; D gene ambiguous. The length of the CDR3 is 11 residues. The V gene's germline CDR1 is SNHLY and CDR2 FYNNEI. The germline V and J ends were trimmed by 5 bases and 0 bases, with 2 bases remaining between them. The CDR3 bases are TGTGCCAGCAGTCTCTCCTACGAGCAGTACGTC. Translated, it gives CASSLSYEQYV.

In this sample, this clone turned up a few times. This chain links TRBV6-5 with TRBJ2-7; 8 nucleotides agree with TRBD1. This CDR3 comprises 14 residues. J lost 4 bases, V lost 8 bases, and 10 bases had no gene match. Germline V gives CDR1 MNHEY, CDR2 SVGAGI. The CDR3 loop is CASLPETGAYEQYV. In DNA, the CDR3 is TGTGCCAGCCTCCCAGAGACAGGGGCTTACGAGCAGTACGTC.

The table lists this clone with a few counts. V gene TRBV29-1 combines with J gene TRBJ2-5, with TRBD1 as a possible D gene (6 bases). The J call may be wrong; the DNA end is better matched by TRBJ2-7. The CDR3 has 14 amino acids. The V gene's germline CDR1 is SQVTM and CDR2 ANQGSEA. The chain's CDR3 is CSVGKGQGYYEQYF. CDR3 DNA: TGCAGCGTTGGGAAGGGGCAGGGGTACTACGAGCAGTACTTC.

This clone was seen a few times. This chain uses TRBV10-3 with TRBJ2-7, with 9 bases that match TRBD1. Germline CDR1 and CDR2: ENHRY and SYGVKD. The CDR3 runs to 15 residues. V lost 10 bases, J lost 1 base, and 11 bases stayed unmatched. The CDR3 bases are TGTGCCAGCAGAAGGAGACAGGGGGGTTCCTACGAGCAGTACGTC. This encodes CASRRRQGGSYEQYV.

This chain joins TRBV6-5 and TRBJ1-6; 7 bases fit TRBD1. The CDR3 consists of 14 residues. V shed 6 bases, J shed 8 bases, and the junction held 7 bases outside the gene matches. Germline CDR1 MNHEY, CDR2 SVGAGI. The CDR3 loop is CASSGQVRDSPLHF. The CDR3 nucleotides are TGTGCCAGCAGCGGACAGGTTAGGGATTCACCCCTCCACTTT.

The CDR3 region is CASSSGLGEQFF. CDR3 nucleotide sequence: TGTGCCAGCAGCTCCGGACTAGGCGAGCAGTTCTTC. The V and J genes are TRBV5-8 and TRBJ2-1, with TRBD2 matching 7 bases. After removal of 3 bases from V and 10 bases from J, the junction contained 4 bases not matched to a gene. CDR1 and CDR2 (germline): SGHTS, YDEGEE. The CDR3 runs 12 residues.

This clone has more than one count but fewer than ten. The chain employs TRBV5-1 and TRBJ2-6, with 9 nucleotides matching TRBD1. This CDR3 has 18 residues. V was clipped by 4 bases and J by 3 bases; unmatched bases: 11. Germline CDR1 reads SGHRS; CDR2 reads YFSETQ. The CDR3 sequence: CASSARGQGVNGANVLTF. CDR3 nucleotides: TGCGCCAGCAGCGCCCGGGGACAGGGTGTAAATGGGGCCAACGTCCTGACTTTC.

This clone was seen only a few times. In nucleotides, the CDR3 is TGTGCCAGCAGCCTTGAGATCAGCCGAGATGAGCAGTTCTTC. Protein product: CASSLEISRDEQFF. The V gene is TRBV7-2, the J gene TRBJ2-1; D remains unclear. The V end was cut by 5 bases, the J end by 8 bases, with 16 bases between. Per the germline V gene, CDR1 is SGHTA and CDR2 is FQGNSA. The CDR3 length is 14 residues.

This clone was counted only a few times. The chain has TRBV6-6 and TRBJ1-6; tentatively, D is TRBD1 (5 bases). The germline V gene encodes CDR1 MNHNY and CDR2 SVGAGI (reference sequence). The CDR3 extends over 15 amino acids. Trimming pared 1 base from V and 8 bases from J, leaving 12 bases between. CDR3 DNA: TGTGCCAGCAGTTACTGGAGGGGAATGGATTCACCCCTCCACTTT. Its protein is CASSYWRGMDSPLHF.

The genes are TRBV7-9 and TRBJ1-1, with 7 positions matching TRBD1. CDR3 length: 12 residues. V gave up 5 bases and J gave up 11 bases; unmatched junction bases: 8. Germline CDR1 and CDR2: SEHNR and FQNEAQ (reference sequence). CDR3 in amino acids: CASSSRGSVAFF. The CDR3 DNA reads as TGTGCCAGCAGCAGCAGGGGGTCGGTGGCTTTCTTT.

The chain employs TRBV7-8 and TRBJ1-6; 7 bases align to TRBD1. The CDR3 has 15 amino acids. The germline V gene has CDR1 SGHVS and CDR2 FQNEAQ. Trimming cost V 1 base and J 7 bases; bases outside gene matches: 4. The CDR3 here is CASSLGTGWNSPLHF. In DNA, the CDR3 is TGTGCCAGCAGCTTAGGGACAGGTTGGAATTCACCCCTCCACTTT.

This clone was counted only a few times. The V call is TRBV27, the J call TRBJ2-4; TRBD2 matches at 12 bases. The CDR3 runs to 16 residues. The germline V gene encodes CDR1 MNHEY and CDR2 SMNVEV (reference sequence). V gave up 5 bases and J gave up 6 bases; unmatched junction bases: 8. CDR3 in amino acids: CASSVLAGGPGNIQYF. Written as DNA, the CDR3 is TGTGCCAGCAGTGTTCTAGCGGGAGGGCCGGGAAACATTCAGTACTTC.

The chain employs TRBV5-1 and TRBJ2-1, with 8 nucleotides matching TRBD2. The V segment lost 0 bases and the J segment 3 bases; nucleotides outside the gene matches: 5. Germline CDR1 SGHRS, CDR2 YFSETQ. The CDR3 totals 16 residues. The CDR3 loop reads CASSLDPSGFYNEQFF. CDR3 DNA: TGCGCCAGCAGCTTGGATCCTAGCGGGTTCTACAATGAGCAGTTCTTC.

At least ten counts were recorded for this clone. This rearrangement joins TRBV7-2 to TRBJ2-3, with D perhaps matching TRBD2 (5 bases). The CDR3 is 14 residues long. V was shortened by 1 base and J by 4 bases, with 9 bases between the two germline ends. Germline lookup yields CDR1 SGHTA and CDR2 FQGNSA. The CDR3 DNA is TGTGCCAGCAGCTTAGTTCCGGGATCAGATACGCAGTATTTT. As protein: CASSLVPGSDTQYF.

V gene TRBV6-6 combines with J gene TRBJ1-1; D unclear. The V end lost 3 bases, the J end lost 6 bases, and 14 bases lay between the germline ends. This CDR3 has 14 residues. Germline V gene data show CDR1 as MNHNY and CDR2 as SVGAGI (reference sequence). The CDR3 DNA sequence: TGTGCCAGCAGTTATAACCACCCCGGGGCTGAAGCTTTCTTT. Amino acid sequence: CASSYNHPGAEAFF.

V and J are TRBV5-1 and TRBJ1-5, with unresolved D. There are 14 residues in the CDR3. V gave up 5 bases and J gave up 0 bases, with 9 bases separating them. Germline CDR1 is SGHRS and CDR2 is YFSETQ. CDR3 residues: CASSPSRSNQPQHF. The CDR3, as DNA: TGCGCCAGCAGTCCCTCTCGTAGCAATCAGCCCCAGCATTTT. The variable domain in full, with the rest retrieved from reference TRBV5-1 and TRBJ1-5, is KAGVTQTPRYLIKTRGQQVTLSCSPISGHRSVSWYQQTPGQGLQFLFEYFSETQRNKGNFPGRFSGRQFSNSRSEMNVSTLELGDSALYLCASSPSRSNQPQHFGDGTRLSIL.

This clone showed up just a few times. The V gene is TRBV11-2, the J gene TRBJ1-1, with D possibly being TRBD1 (6 bases). The CDR3 runs to 16 residues. Trimming stripped 5 bases from V and 2 bases from J, with 18 bases between. Germline loops: CDR1 SGHAT, CDR2 FQNNGV. Written as DNA, the CDR3 is TGTGCCAGCAGCGGGACTTGGGGGCGGCTCAACACTGAAGCTTTCTTT. It translates to CASSGTWGRLNTEAFF.

This clone was detected a few times. This chain joins TRBV6-5 and TRBJ2-5; D is unclear. V was pared by 6 bases and J by 5 bases, with 16 bases between. The CDR3 length is 14 residues. Germline assignment: CDR1 MNHEY and CDR2 SVGAGI. CDR3 DNA sequence: TGTGCCAGCAGAACCAGGTCGCCTGGGGAGACCCAGTACTTC. Translated: CASRTRSPGETQYF.

The sample holds a few counts of this clone. The gene calls are TRBV2 and TRBJ1-1; no reliable D call. CDR1 and CDR2 (germline): SNHLY, FYNNEI. V lost 3 bases, J lost 1 base, and 9 bases lay in between. This CDR3 comprises 14 residues. The CDR3 loop reads CASSEAGGNTEAFF. In DNA form, the CDR3 reads TGTGCCAGCAGTGAGGCGGGTGGGAACACTGAAGCTTTCTTT.

The V call is TRBV27, the J call TRBJ1-2; D uncertain. The ends were cut back, 6 bases at V and 7 bases at J, with 15 bases in the middle. Germline CDR1 reads MNHEY; CDR2 reads SMNVEV (reference sequence). CDR3 length equals 13 residues. CDR3 in amino acids: CASSPDWLAGYTF. CDR3 bases: TGTGCCAGCAGCCCCGACTGGTTGGCTGGCTACACCTTC.